The 4 T cell receptor beta chains in this list originate from one sample, sequenced in a study of CD4 T cells in relation to SARS-CoV-2 and coronaviruses. TCRdb's copy holds only in-frame clones and misses some; the assay was immunoSEQ multiplex PCR. Counted here are approximately 11,000 clones, around 87% occurring once; the ten biggest clones make up 2.2%. Sequencing used naive CD4+ T cells from PBMCs. Described subset: naive CD4+ T cells isolated by negative enrichment. The receptor source for this set is an adult with COVID-19.

This rearrangement joins TRBV2 to TRBJ1-6, with D possibly TRBD1 on 5 matching bases. V lost 7 bases and J 0 bases, leaving 13 bases between the germline ends. CDR3 length: 16 amino acids. The germline V gene has CDR1 SNHLY and CDR2 FYNNEI. Here the CDR3 DNA reads TGTGCCAGCACGGAATGGGGGAGCTCCTATAATTCACCCCTCCACTTT. Translated: CASTEWGSSYNSPLHF.

The chain carries TRBV6-1 and TRBJ1-2; 7 nucleotides align to TRBD1. Trimming at V came to 2 bases and at J to 5 bases, leaving 8 bases not matched to a gene. This CDR3 contains 15 residues. CDR1 and CDR2 (germline): MNHNS, SASEGT. The CDR3 DNA follows: TGTGCCAGCAGTGAATCAGGGGGACCCGTGTATGGCTACACCTTC. It yields the protein CASSESGGPVYGYTF.

A single count supports this clone. J is TRBJ1-2 and V is TRBV27; D perhaps matches TRBD1 (5 bases). This CDR3 has 13 amino acids. V shed 5 bases and J shed 2 bases, with 9 bases lying between them. The germline CDR1 and CDR2 sequences are MNHEY and SMNVEV (reference sequence). The CDR3 nucleotides are TGTGCCAGCAGTCGGAGACAGAACTATGGCTACACCTTC. Its protein product is CASSRRQNYGYTF.

This chain joins TRBV5-4 and TRBJ2-3; TRBD1 agrees at 7 bases. This CDR3 is built from 15 residues. The trim removed 0 bases at V and 2 bases at J, leaving 3 bases unmatched. CDR1 and CDR2 from the germline V gene are SGHNT and YYREEE (reference sequence). The CDR3 here is CASSLGGGLTDTQYF. CDR3 sequence (DNA): TGTGCCAGCAGCTTGGGAGGGGGCCTCACAGATACGCAGTATTTT.